Below, 3 T cell receptor beta chains from the same sample are listed, as sequenced in a study of human T cells and chemical hapten exposure. The time point is: patch test 1, 2 weeks after DPC sensitization. Treatment denoted: therapeutic diphenylcyclopropenone sensitization with weekly scalp DPC. TCRdb reprocessed the RACE reads with MiXCR, giving one entry per CDR3 protein. The sample has 80,000 to 100,000 distinct CDR3 sequences, around 12% seen once. Source: whole blood, taken in connection with sensitization to the hapten diphenylcyclopropenone (DPC). These receptors were taken from a woman in her forties with alopecia areata. Some clones in this sample may be carry-over from other donors' samples.

This clonotype was recorded many times. The genes are TRBV28 and TRBJ2-7, with 12 nucleotides matching TRBD1. The CDR3 is made up of 15 amino acids. The ends lost 6 bases at V and 5 bases at J; junction bases unmatched: 8. Germline V gene sequence: CDR1 MDHEN, CDR2 SYDVKM. The CDR3 protein is CASSPRDRGPHEQYF. The CDR3 region has the DNA TGTGCCAGCAGCCCCCGGGACAGGGGGCCCCACGAGCAGTACTTC.

In its sample, this clonotype was seen many times. The V gene is TRBV27, the J gene TRBJ2-3; 9 positions agree with TRBD2. V gave up 9 bases and J gave up 0 bases; unmatched junction bases: 7. There are 15 residues in the CDR3. The germline V gene encodes CDR1 MNHEY and CDR2 SMNVEV (reference sequence). The CDR3, as DNA: TGTGCCAGTAGGGTAGCGGGAGTAAGCACAGATACGCAGTATTTT. As protein: CASRVAGVSTDTQYF.

V usage is TRBV7-2 and J usage is TRBJ2-5; no definite D call. Trimming left V 1 base short and J 12 bases short, with 9 bases between. Looked up from germline, CDR1 is SGHTA and CDR2 is FQGNSA. This CDR3 has 11 amino acids. The chain's CDR3 is CASSLGTAEYF. The CDR3 DNA reads as TGTGCCAGCAGCTTAGGGACGGCAGAGTACTTC.